These 14 T cell receptor beta chains originate from one sample sequenced in a study of blood T cell repertoires in COVID-19. The protocol was immunoSEQ multiplex PCR, while the TCRdb copy is restricted to in-frame clones and leaves out a portion. This table has about 150,000 clones, less than 95% appearing once. The material sequenced was peripheral blood. These receptors came from a man aged 50 to 59 with acute or convalescent COVID-19.

This sequence joins TRBV7-9 and TRBJ1-1; D ambiguous. The germline V gene has CDR1 SEHNR and CDR2 FQNEAQ (reference sequence). The CDR3 runs to 12 residues. Trimming removed 4 bases from V and 6 bases from J, with 9 bases in between. CDR3: CASSSEGAEAFF. Written as DNA, the CDR3 is TGTGCCAGCAGCTCCGAGGGAGCTGAAGCTTTCTTT.

Remarks on this clone: A read error may account for a junction end that differs from germline. The CDR3 loop is CASTLEWAGGTDTQYF. The CDR3 region has the DNA TGTGCCAGCACCTTGGAGTGGGCAGGGGGCACAGATACGCAGTATTTT. The chain combines TRBV5-5 with TRBJ2-3; perhaps TRBD1 as D (6 bases). Germline V gene sequence: CDR1 SGHKS, CDR2 YYEKEE (reference sequence). The CDR3 totals 16 residues.

The chain employs TRBV5-1 and TRBJ2-1, with 14 bases fitting TRBD2. The V and J ends lost 4 bases and 8 bases, in that order; junction bases with no gene match: 2. The CDR3 length is 14 residues. CDR1 and CDR2 from the germline V gene are SGHRS and YFSETQ. The CDR3 spells CASSKGLAGDEQFF. CDR3 coding DNA: TGCGCCAGCAGCAAGGGACTAGCGGGGGATGAGCAGTTCTTC.

This clone was seen a single time. This chain connects TRBV30 to TRBJ2-3; possibly TRBD2 for D (5 bases). The CDR3 consists of 13 residues. Germline V gene data show CDR1 as GTSNPN and CDR2 as SVGIG (reference sequence). With 3 bases removed from V and 6 bases from J, the gap between germline ends came to 13 bases. Here the CDR3 DNA reads TGTGCCTGGAGCCCACCGGGGATTGATACGCAGTATTTT. Translation gives CAWSPPGIDTQYF.

V usage is TRBV2 and J usage is TRBJ1-4; tentative D call: TRBD1 (6 bases). CDR3 size: 19 residues. Between the trimmed V and J ends, which lost 4 bases and 8 bases, there was a span of 29 bases. Germline assignment: CDR1 SNHLY and CDR2 FYNNEI. As DNA, the CDR3 is TGTGCCAGCAGTGTAATGTTGCGTGGGGGCCACGTCCGCGGGGAAAAACTGTTTTTT. Its translation: CASSVMLRGGHVRGEKLFF.

The J gene is TRBJ2-7, the V gene TRBV18; D is perhaps TRBD2 (6 bases). V lost 0 bases and J lost 0, with 12 bases in between. The CDR3 is 16 amino acids. Germline V gene sequence: CDR1 KGHSH, CDR2 LQKENI. DNA of the CDR3: TGTGCCAGCTCACCACCGGCTCTCGGGAGCTCCTACGAGCAGTACTTC. Its translation is CASSPPALGSSYEQYF.

V and J are TRBV6-1 and TRBJ1-6; D ambiguous. The length of the CDR3 is 14 residues. V lost 3 bases and J lost 3, with 6 bases in between. CDR1 is MNHNS and CDR2 is SASEGT in the germline V gene. The CDR3 region has the DNA TGTGCCAGCAGTGATAGTGGCTATAATTCACCCCTCCACTTT. Protein sequence: CASSDSGYNSPLHF.

For this clone: The same CDR3 also results from other DNA sequences found in this sample. The chain recombines TRBV6-5 with TRBJ1-2; tentative D call: TRBD1 (6 bases). The germline V and J ends were trimmed by 8 bases and 0 bases, with 10 bases remaining between them. Looked up from germline, CDR1 is MNHEY and CDR2 is SVGAGI. The CDR3 is 13 amino acids. The CDR3 sequence: CASRTDSNYGYTF. The DNA of the CDR3 is TGTGCCAGCCGGACAGATTCTAACTATGGCTACACCTTC.

CDR3 residues: CASSLGFGGNEKLFF. CDR3 DNA sequence: TGTGCCAGCAGTTTAGGTTTTGGAGGGAATGAAAAACTGTTTTTT. The gene calls are TRBV28 and TRBJ1-4, with D uncertain. Deletions cut 2 bases from V and 5 bases from J, with 12 bases between. The CDR3 contains 15 residues. Germline CDR1 is MDHEN and CDR2 is SYDVKM.

The rearrangement uses TRBV6-5 and TRBJ1-6; D call uncertain. This CDR3 region has 13 residues. Germline V gene data show CDR1 as MNHEY and CDR2 as SVGAGI. Trimming removed 1 base from V and 7 bases from J, with 5 bases in between. The CDR3: CASSYYENSPLHF. CDR3 bases: TGTGCCAGCAGTTACTACGAGAATTCACCCCTCCACTTT.

The chain carries TRBV19 and TRBJ2-1, with 9 bases aligning to TRBD2. Germline-derived CDR1 and CDR2 are LNHDA and SQIVND (reference sequence). V gave up 3 bases and J gave up 3 bases; unmatched junction bases: 6. The CDR3 length is 16 residues. The CDR3 DNA reads TGTGCCAGTAGTATGGCGGGAGGGTTGGTCTACAATGAGCAGTTCTTC. This gives the protein CASSMAGGLVYNEQFF.

This chain joins TRBV19 and TRBJ2-1; 11 nucleotides line up with TRBD2. V gave up 6 bases and J gave up 3 bases; unmatched junction bases: 7. Germline lookup yields CDR1 LNHDA and CDR2 SQIVND (reference sequence). The CDR3 is 16 amino acids. As DNA, the CDR3 is TGTGCCAGTAGCCCAGGGACTAGCGGAATCTACAATGAGCAGTTCTTC. Protein sequence: CASSPGTSGIYNEQFF. Full variable domain (missing parts from reference TRBV19 and TRBJ2-1): DGGITQSPKYLFRKEGQNVTLSCEQNLNHDAMYWYRQDPGQGLRLIYYSQIVNDFQKGDIAEGYSVSREKKESFPLTVTSAQKNPTAFYLCASSPGTSGIYNEQFFGPGTRLTVL.

The J gene is TRBJ2-1, the V gene TRBV27; D may be TRBD2 (6 bases). Germline values: CDR1 MNHEY, CDR2 SMNVEV (reference sequence). V lost 4 bases and J lost 1, with 11 bases in between. The CDR3 consists of 15 residues. The CDR3 loop reads CASSSGDSSYNEQFF. In DNA, the CDR3 is TGTGCCAGCAGTTCGGGGGACTCTTCCTACAATGAGCAGTTCTTC.

This chain connects TRBV6-5 to TRBJ1-2; 9 nucleotides agree with TRBD1. The length of the CDR3 is 15 residues. In germline, CDR1 is MNHEY, CDR2 SVGAGI. Trimming removed 4 bases from V and 2 bases from J; junction bases left unmatched: 5. The CDR3 here is CASSFYGQGNYGYTF. CDR3 coding DNA: TGTGCCAGCAGTTTCTACGGACAGGGGAACTATGGCTACACCTTC.